This T cell receptor (beta chain) was captured in a study of blood T cell repertoires in COVID-19. Looking at the study overall: Acute-phase and convalescent COVID-19 samples originated in the United States, Italy and Spain. PBMCs, B-cell-depleted T cells, or T cells provided the cDNA or gDNA that made up the material.

Study processing details: Quantification of nucleated cells was approximated via reference gene primer amplification. Sequencing was performed with immunoSEQ multiplex PCR; in TCRdb, only in-frame clones are kept and a portion is missing. V and J calls and clone size are as listed in that table; D and trimming were resolved from the DNA. The sample has tens of thousands of clones, approximately 79% seen once; the top ten hold 3% to 4%. V lost 7 bases, J lost 8 bases, and 16 bases lay in between. The CDR3 is made up of 13 amino acids. Germline CDR1 reads MNHEY; CDR2 reads SVGAGI. The TCR comes from a man in his sixties or seventies with COVID-19, enrolled during active disease. Sequenced sample: peripheral blood. J is TRBJ2-3 and V is TRBV6-5; TRBD2 is a possible D gene (6 bases). The CDR3 here is CASTPGSEGTQYF. The CDR3, as DNA: TGTGCCAGCACCCCCGGTTCGGAGGGTACGCAGTATTTT.